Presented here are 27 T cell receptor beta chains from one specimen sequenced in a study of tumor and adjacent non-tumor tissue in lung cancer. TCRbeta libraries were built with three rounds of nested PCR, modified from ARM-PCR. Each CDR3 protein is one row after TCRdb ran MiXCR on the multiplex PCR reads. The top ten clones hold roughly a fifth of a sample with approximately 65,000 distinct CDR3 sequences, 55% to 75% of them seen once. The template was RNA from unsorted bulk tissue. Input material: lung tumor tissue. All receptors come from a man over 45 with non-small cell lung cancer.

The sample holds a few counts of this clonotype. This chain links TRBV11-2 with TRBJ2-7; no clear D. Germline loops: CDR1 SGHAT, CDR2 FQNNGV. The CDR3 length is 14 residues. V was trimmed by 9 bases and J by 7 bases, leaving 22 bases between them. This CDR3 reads CASSIQTEYYEQYF. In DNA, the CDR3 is TGTGCCAGTAGCATACAGACGGAATACTATGAGCAGTACTTC.

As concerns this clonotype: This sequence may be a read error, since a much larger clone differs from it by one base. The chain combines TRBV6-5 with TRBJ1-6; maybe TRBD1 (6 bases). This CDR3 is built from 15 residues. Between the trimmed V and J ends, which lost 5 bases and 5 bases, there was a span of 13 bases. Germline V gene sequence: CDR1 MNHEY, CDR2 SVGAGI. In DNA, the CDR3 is TGTGCCAGCAGTGAATGGACAGAGAATAATTCACCCCTCCACTTT. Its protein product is CASSEWTENNSPLHF.

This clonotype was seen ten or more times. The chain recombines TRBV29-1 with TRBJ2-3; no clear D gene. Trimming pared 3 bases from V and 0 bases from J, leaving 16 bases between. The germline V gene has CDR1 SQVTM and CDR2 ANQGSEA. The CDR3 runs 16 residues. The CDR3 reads CSVDVQASFSTDTQYF. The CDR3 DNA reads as TGCAGCGTTGACGTGCAGGCATCATTCAGCACAGATACGCAGTATTTT.

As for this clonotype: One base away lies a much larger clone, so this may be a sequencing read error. The DNA of the CDR3 is TGTGCCAGCAGCTTGAAAAGGGTCACGGGACAGGGGATCAATGAGCAGTTCTTC. It is translated as CASSLKRVTGQGINEQFF. The chain carries TRBV5-4 and TRBJ2-1; 10 bases align to TRBD1. This CDR3 has 18 residues. The V gene's germline CDR1 is SGHNT and CDR2 YYREEE (reference sequence). The V segment lost 1 base and the J segment 6 bases; nucleotides outside the gene matches: 13. Combining the CDR3 with reference TRBV5-4 and TRBJ2-1 gives the whole variable domain ETGVTQSPTHLIKTRGQQVTLRCSSQSGHNTVSWYQQALGQGPQFIFQYYREEENGRGNFPPRFSGLQFPNYSSELNVNALELDDSALYLCASSLKRVTGQGINEQFFGPGTRLTVL.

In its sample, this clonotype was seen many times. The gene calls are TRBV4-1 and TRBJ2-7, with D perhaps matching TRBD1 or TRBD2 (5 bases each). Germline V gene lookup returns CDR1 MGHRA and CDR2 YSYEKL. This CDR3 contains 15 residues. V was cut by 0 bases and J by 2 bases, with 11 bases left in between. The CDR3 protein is CASSQDRDGPYEQYF. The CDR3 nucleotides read TGCGCCAGCAGCCAAGATCGGGACGGTCCCTACGAGCAGTACTTC.

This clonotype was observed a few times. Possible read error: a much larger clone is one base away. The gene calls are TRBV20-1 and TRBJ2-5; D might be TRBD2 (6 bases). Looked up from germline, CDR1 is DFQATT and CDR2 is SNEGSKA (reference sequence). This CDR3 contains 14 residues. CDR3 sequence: CSTRDRSGGETQYF. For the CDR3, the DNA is TGCAGTACTAGAGATAGATCCGGGGGTGAGACCCAGTACTTC.

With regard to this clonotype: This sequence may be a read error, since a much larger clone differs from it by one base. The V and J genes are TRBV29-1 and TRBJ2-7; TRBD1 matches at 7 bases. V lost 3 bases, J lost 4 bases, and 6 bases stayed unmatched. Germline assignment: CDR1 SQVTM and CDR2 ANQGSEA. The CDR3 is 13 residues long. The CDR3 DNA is TGCAGCGTTGAGGGACAGTGGTCGTACGAGCAGTACTTC. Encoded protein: CSVEGQWSYEQYF.

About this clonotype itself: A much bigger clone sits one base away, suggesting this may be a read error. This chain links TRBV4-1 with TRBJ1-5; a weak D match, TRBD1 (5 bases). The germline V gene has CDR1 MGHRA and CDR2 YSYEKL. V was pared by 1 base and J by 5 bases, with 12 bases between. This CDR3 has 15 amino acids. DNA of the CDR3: TGCGCCAGCAGCCAAGTGGGGCAGGGACATCAGCCCCAGCATTTT. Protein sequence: CASSQVGQGHQPQHF.

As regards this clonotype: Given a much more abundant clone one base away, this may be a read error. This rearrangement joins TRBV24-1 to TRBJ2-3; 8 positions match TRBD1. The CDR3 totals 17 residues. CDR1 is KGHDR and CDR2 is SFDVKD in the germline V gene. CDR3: CATGDPRQGRSTDTQYF. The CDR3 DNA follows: TGTGCCACCGGTGATCCCCGACAGGGGCGAAGCACAGATACGCAGTATTTT.

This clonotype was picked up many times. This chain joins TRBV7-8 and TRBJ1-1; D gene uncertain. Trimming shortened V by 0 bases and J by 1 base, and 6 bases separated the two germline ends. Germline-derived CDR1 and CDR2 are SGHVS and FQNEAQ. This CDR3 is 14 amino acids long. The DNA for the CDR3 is TGTGCCAGCAGCTTAGCCAACCCGAACACTGAAGCTTTCTTT. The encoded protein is CASSLANPNTEAFF.

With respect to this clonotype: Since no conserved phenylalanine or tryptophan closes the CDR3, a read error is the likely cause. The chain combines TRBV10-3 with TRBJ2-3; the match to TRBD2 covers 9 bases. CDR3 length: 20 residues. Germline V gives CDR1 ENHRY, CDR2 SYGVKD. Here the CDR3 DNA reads TGTGCCATCAGTGAGTTGGCTAGCGGGGTACCCGCAAACGGGGCGGATACACAGTATTCT. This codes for CAISELASGVPANGADTQYS.

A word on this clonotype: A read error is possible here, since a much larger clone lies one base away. The CDR3 spells CASSTGTAGYEEYF. CDR3 coding DNA: TGTGCCAGCAGTACCGGGACAGCCGGTTACGAGGAGTACTTC. The genes are TRBV2 and TRBJ2-7; TRBD1 agrees at 7 bases. The CDR3 contains 14 residues. CDR1 and CDR2 (germline): SNHLY, FYNNEI. Complete variable domain (other parts from reference TRBV2 and TRBJ2-7): EPEVTQTPSHQVTQMGQEVILRCVPISNHLYFYWYRQILGQKVEFLVSFYNNEISEKSEIFDDQFSVERPDGSNFTLKIRSTKLEDSAMYFCASSTGTAGYEEYFGPGTRLTVT.

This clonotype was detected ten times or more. This CDR3 reads CASSFGQGGSPLHF. For the CDR3, the DNA is TGTGCCAGCAGTTTCGGGCAGGGTGGATCACCCCTCCACTTT. The chain links TRBV28 to TRBJ1-6, with D tentatively TRBD1 (5 bases). V lost 3 bases to trimming and J lost 10 bases, with 13 bases between them. The CDR3 loop spans 14 amino acids. The V gene's germline CDR1 is MDHEN and CDR2 SYDVKM.

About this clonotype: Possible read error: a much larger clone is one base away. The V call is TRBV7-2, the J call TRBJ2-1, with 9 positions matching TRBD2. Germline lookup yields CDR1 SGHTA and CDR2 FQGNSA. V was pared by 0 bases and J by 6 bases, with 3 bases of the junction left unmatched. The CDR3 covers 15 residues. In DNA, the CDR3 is TGTGCCAGCAGCTTAGCTAGCGGGGGTCCCAATGAGCAGTTCTTC. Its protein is CASSLASGGPNEQFF. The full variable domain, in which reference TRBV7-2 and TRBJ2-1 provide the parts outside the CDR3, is GAGVSQSPSNKVTEKGKDVELRCDPISGHTALYWYRQSLGQGLEFLIYFQGNSAPDKSGLPSDRFSAERTGGSVSTLTIQRTQQEDSAVYLCASSLASGGPNEQFFGPGTRLTVL.

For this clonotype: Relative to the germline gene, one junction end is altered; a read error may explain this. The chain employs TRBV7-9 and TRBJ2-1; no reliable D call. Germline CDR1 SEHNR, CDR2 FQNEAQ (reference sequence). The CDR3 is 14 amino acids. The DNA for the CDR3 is TGTACCAGCAGTCTTTTGGGCAGGTACAATGAGCAGTTCTTC. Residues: CTSSLLGRYNEQFF.

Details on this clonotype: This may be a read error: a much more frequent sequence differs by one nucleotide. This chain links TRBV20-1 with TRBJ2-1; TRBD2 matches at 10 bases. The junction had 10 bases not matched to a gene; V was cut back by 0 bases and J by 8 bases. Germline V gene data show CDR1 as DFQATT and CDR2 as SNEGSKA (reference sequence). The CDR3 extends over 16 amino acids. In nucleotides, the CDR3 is TGCAGTGCTAGAGATTTACCTAGCGGGGGTAACGATGAGCAGTTCTTC. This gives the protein CSARDLPSGGNDEQFF.

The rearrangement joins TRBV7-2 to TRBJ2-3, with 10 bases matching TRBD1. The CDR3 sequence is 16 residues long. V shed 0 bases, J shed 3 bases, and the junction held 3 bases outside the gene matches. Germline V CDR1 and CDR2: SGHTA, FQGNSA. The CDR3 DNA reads TGTGCCAGCAGCTTAGCCGGACAGGGGGGTACAGATACGCAGTATTTT. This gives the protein CASSLAGQGGTDTQYF.

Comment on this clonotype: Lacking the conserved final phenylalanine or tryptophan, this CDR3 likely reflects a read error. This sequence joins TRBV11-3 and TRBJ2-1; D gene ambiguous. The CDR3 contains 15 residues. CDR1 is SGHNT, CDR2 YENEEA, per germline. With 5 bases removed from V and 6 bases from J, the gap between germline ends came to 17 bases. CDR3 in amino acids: CASSLTGQAANEQFV. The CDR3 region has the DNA TGTGCCAGCAGCCTAACGGGCCAGGCTGCCAATGAGCAGTTCGTC.

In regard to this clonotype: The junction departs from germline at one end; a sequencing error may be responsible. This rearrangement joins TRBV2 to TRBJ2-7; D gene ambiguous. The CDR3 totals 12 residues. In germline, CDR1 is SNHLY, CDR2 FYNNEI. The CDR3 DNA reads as TGTGCCAGCAGTGAAGCAAGCTACGAACAGTACTTC. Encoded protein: CASSEASYEQYF.

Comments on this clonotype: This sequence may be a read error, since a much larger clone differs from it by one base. CDR3 residues: CVSSLGEGFRQPQHF. In nucleotides, the CDR3 is TGTGTCAGCAGTTTAGGGGAGGGGTTCAGACAGCCCCAGCATTTT. The gene calls are TRBV28 and TRBJ1-5; D possibly corresponds to TRBD1 (5 bases). The CDR3 length is 15 residues. The germline CDR1 and CDR2 sequences are MDHEN and SYDVKM.

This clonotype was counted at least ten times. This CDR3 is CASSRQGYYGYTF. Written as DNA, the CDR3 is TGTGCCAGCAGTCGACAGGGCTACTATGGCTACACCTTC. This rearrangement joins TRBV6-5 to TRBJ1-2; 7 nucleotides align to TRBD1. Germline V gene data show CDR1 as MNHEY and CDR2 as SVGAGI. The trim removed 5 bases at V and 3 bases at J, leaving 3 bases unmatched. This CDR3 has 13 amino acids.

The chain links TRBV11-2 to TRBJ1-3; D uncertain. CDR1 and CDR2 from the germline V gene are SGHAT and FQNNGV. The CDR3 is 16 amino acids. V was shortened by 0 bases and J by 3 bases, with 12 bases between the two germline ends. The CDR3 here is CASSLDTQIIGNTIYF. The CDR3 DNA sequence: TGTGCCAGCAGCTTAGACACCCAGATTATTGGAAACACCATATATTTT.

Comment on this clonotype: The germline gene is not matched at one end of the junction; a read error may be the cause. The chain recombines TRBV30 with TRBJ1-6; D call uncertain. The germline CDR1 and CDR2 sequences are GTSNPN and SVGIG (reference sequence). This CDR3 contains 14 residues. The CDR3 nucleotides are TGTGCCTGGAGTATCGGAGGTACCAATTCACCCCTCCTCTTT. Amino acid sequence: CAWSIGGTNSPLLF. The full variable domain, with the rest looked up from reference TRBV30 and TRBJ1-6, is SQTIHQWPATLVQPVGSPLSLECTVEGTSNPNLYWYRQAAGRGLQLLFYSVGIGQISSEVPQNLSASRPQDRQFILSSKKLLLSDSGFYLCAWSIGGTNSPLLFGNGTRLTVT.

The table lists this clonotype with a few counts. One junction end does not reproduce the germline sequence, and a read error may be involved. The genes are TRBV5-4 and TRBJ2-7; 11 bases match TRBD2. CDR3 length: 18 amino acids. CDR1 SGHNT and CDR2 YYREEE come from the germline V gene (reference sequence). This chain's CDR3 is CTSSSRGSGRGGTYEQYF. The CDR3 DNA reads TGTACCAGCAGCTCCCGCGGTAGCGGGAGGGGAGGAACCTACGAGCAGTACTTC.

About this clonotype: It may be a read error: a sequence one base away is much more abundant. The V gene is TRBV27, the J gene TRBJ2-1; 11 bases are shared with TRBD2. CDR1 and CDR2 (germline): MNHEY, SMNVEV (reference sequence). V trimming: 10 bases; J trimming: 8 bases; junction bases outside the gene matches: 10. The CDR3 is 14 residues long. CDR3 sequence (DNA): TGTGCCAACTCTGGGGTAGCGGGGGGGCATGAGCAGTTCTTC. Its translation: CANSGVAGGHEQFF.

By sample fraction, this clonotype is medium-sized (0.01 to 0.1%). DNA of the CDR3: TGTGCCAGCAGCCTGGGACAGCTCACGTATGGCTACACCTTC. The encoded protein is CASSLGQLTYGYTF. The gene calls are TRBV11-2 and TRBJ1-2; 7 nucleotides match TRBD1. The CDR3 spans 14 residues. With V trimmed by 5 bases and J by 5 bases, 8 bases remained unmatched. The germline V gene encodes CDR1 SGHAT and CDR2 FQNNGV.

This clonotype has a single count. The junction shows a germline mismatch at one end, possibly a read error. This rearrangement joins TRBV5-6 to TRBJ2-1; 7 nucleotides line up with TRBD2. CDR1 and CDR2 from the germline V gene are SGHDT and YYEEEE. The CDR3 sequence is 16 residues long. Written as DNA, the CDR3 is TGTGCCAGCAGCCCGCTGGGGGAGGGCCTCCACAATAAGCAGTTCTTC. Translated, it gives CASSPLGEGLHNKQFF.